This T cell receptor beta chain originates from a study of breast tumors, draining lymph nodes, adjacent tissues. Looked up from germline, CDR1 is SGHKS and CDR2 is YYEKEE (reference sequence). This CDR3 contains 16 residues. Samples came from axillary lymph nodes draining the breast cancer. TCRdb re-called the multiplex PCR reads through MiXCR, storing one row per CDR3 protein. The repertoire holds approximately 140,000 distinct CDR3 sequences, with approximately 32% as singletons. Whole-study findings and limits: Compared with lymph nodes, tumors were less diverse; compared with nontumor tissue, more. The data were judged consistent with most tumor T cells coming from lymph node and expanding in tumor.

As regards this clonotype: What it binds is not known. One end of the junction does not line up with germline, which may come from a read error.

The sequence derives from a female donor with breast cancer. Some clones in this sample may be carry-over from other donors' samples. The chain couples TRBV5-5 to TRBJ2-5, with D perhaps assigned TRBD1 or TRBD2 (6 bases each). Sequenced sample: axillary lymph node tissue. The CDR3 DNA reads TGCGCCGGCAGCCGGGGGCCAGGGACGGTCCGAGAGACCCAGTACTTC. Its protein product is CAGSRGPGTVRETQYF.